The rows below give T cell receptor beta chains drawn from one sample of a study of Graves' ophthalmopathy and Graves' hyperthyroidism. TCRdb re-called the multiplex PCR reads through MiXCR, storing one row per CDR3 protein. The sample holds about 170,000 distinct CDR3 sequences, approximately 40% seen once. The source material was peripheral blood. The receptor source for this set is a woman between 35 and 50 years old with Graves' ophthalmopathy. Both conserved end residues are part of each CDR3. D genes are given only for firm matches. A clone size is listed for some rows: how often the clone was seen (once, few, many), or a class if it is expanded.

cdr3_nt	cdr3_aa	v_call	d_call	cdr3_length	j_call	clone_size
TGTGCCAGCAGTTTGGGACAGGGGGCCCAAGAGACCCAGTACTTC	CASSLGQGAQETQYF	TRBV12-3/TRBV12-4	TRBD1	15	TRBJ2-5	NA
TGTGCCAGCAGTCGGCAGACAGTCCAAGAGACCCAGTACTTC	CASSRQTVQETQYF	TRBV6-2/TRBV6-3	NA	14	TRBJ2-5	many
TGTGCCAGCACTGTTCAGCGTGGAGGCTATGGCTACACCTTC	CASTVQRGGYGYTF	TRBV12-3/TRBV12-4	NA	14	TRBJ1-2	NA
TGTGCCAGCAGCCGACAGGGGGGATTTTACGAGCAGTACTTC	CASSRQGGFYEQYF	TRBV27	TRBD1	14	TRBJ2-7	many
TGTGCCAGCACCGGAGCGGGACGGTACGAGCAGTACTTC	CASTGAGRYEQYF	TRBV7-2	TRBD2	13	TRBJ2-7	NA
TGTGCCTGGACAGGGGCAACTGAAGCTTTCTTT	CAWTGATEAFF	TRBV30	NA	11	TRBJ1-1	many
TGTGCCAGCAGGCCCACGGCTACAAGCAATCAGCCCCAGCATTTT	CASRPTATSNQPQHF	TRBV7-2	NA	15	TRBJ1-5	NA
TGCGCCAGCAGCCAAGAAAGGGCCGATGGCTACACCTTC	CASSQERADGYTF	TRBV4-3	NA	13	TRBJ1-2	NA
TGTGCCAGCAGTTACCGGACTAGCGGGAGGGCCCAAGAGACCCAGTACTTC	CASSYRTSGRAQETQYF	TRBV6-5	TRBD2	17	TRBJ2-5	NA
TGTGCCAGCAGCTCCCCCGGGACAGGGGGGTACGAGCAGTACTTC	CASSSPGTGGYEQYF	TRBV11-2	TRBD1	15	TRBJ2-7	NA
TGTGCCAGCAGACGTCGACAGGGGGCTTCTGAAGCTTTCTTT	CASRRRQGASEAFF	TRBV6-4	TRBD1	14	TRBJ1-1	many
TGTGCCAGCAGCTTCCCGGACGGGGGTGAGACCCAGTACTTC	CASSFPDGGETQYF	TRBV7-9	NA	14	TRBJ2-5	many
TGTGCCAGCAGTTCCCCAACATATGGCTACACCTTC	CASSSPTYGYTF	TRBV28	NA	12	TRBJ1-2	NA
TGTGCCAGCAGCCCCATTGTGGGGGAGACCCAGTACTTC	CASSPIVGETQYF	TRBV28	NA	13	TRBJ2-5	once
TGTGCCAGCAGTTTCGACCGGACAGACGGCACTGAAGCTTTCTTT	CASSFDRTDGTEAFF	TRBV6-5	NA	15	TRBJ1-1	many
TGTGCCAGCAGTTTGGGGGACACGAACACTGAAGCTTTCTTT	CASSLGDTNTEAFF	TRBV12-3/TRBV12-4	NA	14	TRBJ1-1	NA
TGTGCCAGCAGCTTCCGGGACAGGGCCGGGGAGCTGTTTTTT	CASSFRDRAGELFF	TRBV7-9	TRBD1	14	TRBJ2-2	many
TGTGCCAGCAGTATCAAAGGGGACACTGAATCTTTCTTT	CASSIKGDTESFF	TRBV12-3/TRBV12-4	NA	13	TRBJ1-1	NA
TGCAGTGCCCCGACAGGCTTTTCCCCCGAGCAGTACTTC	CSAPTGFSPEQYF	TRBV20-1	NA	13	TRBJ2-7	many
TGTGCCAGCAGCTCCGGGCAGGGGAGCTCCTACGAGCAGTACTTC	CASSSGQGSSYEQYF	TRBV7-9	NA	15	TRBJ2-7	NA
TGTGCCAGCAGAGGCGCCCTGGACAGCACCGGGGAGCTGTTTTTT	CASRGALDSTGELFF	TRBV12-3/TRBV12-4	NA	15	TRBJ2-2	many
TGTGCCAGCAGCTCGGTCGGGGGCTATGGCTACACCTTC	CASSSVGGYGYTF	TRBV7-6	NA	13	TRBJ1-2	many
TGTGCCAGCAGCACCGGGACAGGGGGCGAAGCTTTCTTT	CASSTGTGGEAFF	TRBV12-3/TRBV12-4	TRBD1	13	TRBJ1-1	NA
TGTGCCAGCACTCCCCCCGAGGACAGAGAAGGCTACACCTTC	CASTPPEDREGYTF	TRBV7-9	NA	14	TRBJ1-2	many
TGTGCCAGCAGTGAAGTACGGAGTAGCAATCAGCCCCAGCATTTT	CASSEVRSSNQPQHF	TRBV2	NA	15	TRBJ1-5	many
TGTGCCAGCAGCTTAGCTAGCGGGCTTGGCGGGGAGCTGTTTTTT	CASSLASGLGGELFF	TRBV7-2	TRBD2	15	TRBJ2-2	NA
TGTGCCAGTAGTCCCATGGGGGTTGAAGCTTTCTTT	CASSPMGVEAFF	TRBV19	NA	12	TRBJ1-1	many
TGTGCCAGCAGTTTAAGCCGTGGTGGGGAGACCCAGTACTTC	CASSLSRGGETQYF	TRBV28	NA	14	TRBJ2-5	NA
TGCGCCAACAGCCAAAATTACGAGCAGTACTTC	CANSQNYEQYF	TRBV5-1	NA	11	TRBJ2-7	few
TGTGCCTGGAGTCCAACTGGGTATCAGCCCCAGCATTTT	CAWSPTGYQPQHF	TRBV30	NA	13	TRBJ1-5	many
TGTGCCAGCAGCTTCCAGGTTACTAGCCCTGAAGCTTTCTTT	CASSFQVTSPEAFF	TRBV6-2/TRBV6-3	NA	14	TRBJ1-1	NA
TGTGCCAGTAGTATAAAGGGCCTTGGCAATCAGCCCCAGCATTTT	CASSIKGLGNQPQHF	TRBV19	NA	15	TRBJ1-5	many
TGTGCCAGCAGCAAGACGGGACATGCTAACTATGGCTACACCTTC	CASSKTGHANYGYTF	TRBV28	NA	15	TRBJ1-2	many
TGTGCCAGCCGGGCAGGCAATGATTACTATGGCTACACCTTC	CASRAGNDYYGYTF	TRBV28	NA	14	TRBJ1-2	NA
TGTGCCAGTAGTATTTCACTAGCGAGCTACGAGCGGTACTTC	CASSISLASYERYF	TRBV19	TRBD2	14	TRBJ2-7	NA
TGCAGTGCTTTTGACACGGGAGACTACGAGCAGTACTTC	CSAFDTGDYEQYF	TRBV20-1	NA	13	TRBJ2-7	NA
TGTGCCAGCCAGAAGAGCTCCTACGAGCAGTACTTC	CASQKSSYEQYF	TRBV28	NA	12	TRBJ2-7	many
TGTGCCATCAGTGCACCAGGGGGGCAAGAGACCCAGTACTTC	CAISAPGGQETQYF	TRBV10-3	NA	14	TRBJ2-5	NA
TGTGCCAGCAGTCCCAGGGTTGAGGAGACCCAGTACTTC	CASSPRVEETQYF	TRBV7-2	NA	13	TRBJ2-5	NA
TGTGCCAGCAGTTTCCGGGACAAGTTAGCTAACTATGGCTACACCTTC	CASSFRDKLANYGYTF	TRBV6-5	NA	16	TRBJ1-2	NA
TGCAGTGCTAGAGGGACTAGCGGGACTTACCAAGAGACCCAGTACTTC	CSARGTSGTYQETQYF	TRBV20-1	TRBD2	16	TRBJ2-5	many
TGTGCCGGCAGTAATCAACAGGGTGGCCAGCCCCAGCATTTT	CAGSNQQGGQPQHF	TRBV6-1	NA	14	TRBJ1-5	NA
TGTGCCAGCAGAGATCCGGACGATTTTTACGAGCAGTACTTC	CASRDPDDFYEQYF	TRBV28	NA	14	TRBJ2-7	once
TGCAGCGTTGGTCCAAGGGCTGAAGCTTTCTTT	CSVGPRAEAFF	TRBV29-1	NA	11	TRBJ1-1	NA
TGTGCCAGCAGTTTTCGACAGCACGAGACCCAGTACTTC	CASSFRQHETQYF	TRBV28	NA	13	TRBJ2-5	NA
TGTGCCAGCAAACTACAGGGTTGGTACGAGCAGTACTTC	CASKLQGWYEQYF	TRBV28	NA	13	TRBJ2-7	many